The present T cell receptor beta chain was sequenced within a study of blood T cell repertoires in COVID-19 (dated by TCRdb to the early 2020s). In the study overall: Samples from collaborators originated in the United States, Italy and Spain and spanned both the acute and convalescent phases of COVID-19. The prospective study material was composed of cDNA or gDNA derived from T cells, B-cell-depleted T cells, or PBMCs. Subjects who had been exposed to COVID-19, were actively infected with it, or had recovered from it provided the deeply sampled blood TCRbeta repertoires that made up the dataset. The repertoires were released in a freely available public database intended as a resource for research on the immune response to SARS-CoV-2. The samples were drawn from the first 160 participants of the ongoing ImmuneRACE study and from 950 to 1,500 subjects provided by 6 global collaborators. Sample metadata almost always included a de-identified subject ID, COVID-19 status, age in years and sex. HLA class I and class II types, where available, came from metadata supplied by the sample provider rather than from assay-based typing. Study-wide findings and limitations: How much clinical and demographic metadata was included differed by source and by participant, and the metadata was provided uncurated.

TCRbeta CDR3 regions were amplified from genomic DNA by means of the immunoSEQ Assay, a bias-controlled multiplex PCR. The study's own analysis went as follows. The number of nucleated cells in each sample was estimated by amplification of reference gene primers within the assay. Sequence reads were collapsed and filtered to measure the absolute abundance of every unique TCRbeta CDR3 rearrangement. For each sample, productive Simpson clonality was calculated by taking the square root of Simpson's diversity index across productive rearrangements. This is the immuneACCESS table as TCRdb keeps it, with only in-frame sequences that have V and J called. A part of the clones is gone; compared with another copy, unresolved V genes explain less than half, and the rest is unexplained. V, J and clone size are those of that table, while D and trimming were read from the DNA. The sample records around 86,000 clones, roughly 80% of which are singletons. Of the sample, 12% falls within the top ten clones.

On this clone itself: The antigen it binds to is not known. Base qualities are missing; no much larger clone stands one base away.

Whole blood was collected in K2EDTA tubes by collaborating institutions according to the institutions' own protocols. Collaborator samples were shipped for TCRbeta analysis as frozen whole blood, isolated PBMCs, or DNA extracted from either sample type. V is shortened by 2 bases, J by 9 bases, and the region joining them spans 12 bases. Based on the germline V gene, the CDR1 and CDR2 sequences are SGHRS and YFSETQ. The CDR3 starts with the cysteine, ends with the phenylalanine, and has 13 residues. Only CDR3 DNA is held: 39 bases, read in frame from base 1. The chain uses TRBV5-1 and TRBJ2-1; no D segment can be confidently identified. The sequence was collected from a human donor in a cohort sampled during active COVID-19. Sequencing used peripheral blood. The CDR3 in this case is CASSFPNSLEQFF. DNA sequence: TGCGCCAGCAGCTTCCCGAATAGCCTTGAGCAGTTCTTC.